The rows below give T cell receptor beta chains drawn from one sample of a study of human T cells and chemical hapten exposure. TCRdb reprocessed the RACE reads via MiXCR and lists one record per CDR3 protein. Of 190,000 or so distinct CDR3 sequences listed, roughly 30% are singletons. Sequencing used whole blood, obtained in connection with sensitization to the hapten diphenylcyclopropenone (DPC). The receptors were gathered from a woman aged 25 to 39 with alopecia areata. Some clones in this sample may be carry-over from other donors' samples. Both conserved end residues are trimmed from each CDR3. Each record gives: J gene, V gene, CDR3 protein.

J: TRBJ1-1
V: TRBV6-2/TRBV6-3
CDR3: ASSYRRGQKAF

J: TRBJ1-4
V: TRBV29-1
CDR3: SVETGPTGEKLF

J: TRBJ2-3
V: TRBV7-2
CDR3: ASSLGFGQGASTDTQY

J: TRBJ1-1
V: TRBV6-6
CDR3: ASKPGGTEAF

J: TRBJ1-1
V: TRBV6-2/TRBV6-3
CDR3: ASTPVGGSAF

J: TRBJ2-1
V: TRBV29-1
CDR3: SGPGTNNEQF

J: TRBJ2-5
V: TRBV29-1
CDR3: SARLAETQY

J: TRBJ1-2
V: TRBV30
CDR3: AWRSGRTYT

J: TRBJ2-3
V: TRBV24-1
CDR3: ATSDFRRTSADTQY

J: TRBJ2-3
V: TRBV7-2
CDR3: ASSLESYGPDTQY

J: TRBJ1-1
V: TRBV28
CDR3: ASSYTEAF

J: TRBJ1-1
V: TRBV5-1
CDR3: ASSFRDSQNTEAF

J: TRBJ2-7
V: TRBV29-1
CDR3: SVRGTPPYEQY

J: TRBJ1-5
V: TRBV10-3
CDR3: AGGEDNQPQH

J: TRBJ2-2
V: TRBV4-3
CDR3: ASSQGLAGNTGELF